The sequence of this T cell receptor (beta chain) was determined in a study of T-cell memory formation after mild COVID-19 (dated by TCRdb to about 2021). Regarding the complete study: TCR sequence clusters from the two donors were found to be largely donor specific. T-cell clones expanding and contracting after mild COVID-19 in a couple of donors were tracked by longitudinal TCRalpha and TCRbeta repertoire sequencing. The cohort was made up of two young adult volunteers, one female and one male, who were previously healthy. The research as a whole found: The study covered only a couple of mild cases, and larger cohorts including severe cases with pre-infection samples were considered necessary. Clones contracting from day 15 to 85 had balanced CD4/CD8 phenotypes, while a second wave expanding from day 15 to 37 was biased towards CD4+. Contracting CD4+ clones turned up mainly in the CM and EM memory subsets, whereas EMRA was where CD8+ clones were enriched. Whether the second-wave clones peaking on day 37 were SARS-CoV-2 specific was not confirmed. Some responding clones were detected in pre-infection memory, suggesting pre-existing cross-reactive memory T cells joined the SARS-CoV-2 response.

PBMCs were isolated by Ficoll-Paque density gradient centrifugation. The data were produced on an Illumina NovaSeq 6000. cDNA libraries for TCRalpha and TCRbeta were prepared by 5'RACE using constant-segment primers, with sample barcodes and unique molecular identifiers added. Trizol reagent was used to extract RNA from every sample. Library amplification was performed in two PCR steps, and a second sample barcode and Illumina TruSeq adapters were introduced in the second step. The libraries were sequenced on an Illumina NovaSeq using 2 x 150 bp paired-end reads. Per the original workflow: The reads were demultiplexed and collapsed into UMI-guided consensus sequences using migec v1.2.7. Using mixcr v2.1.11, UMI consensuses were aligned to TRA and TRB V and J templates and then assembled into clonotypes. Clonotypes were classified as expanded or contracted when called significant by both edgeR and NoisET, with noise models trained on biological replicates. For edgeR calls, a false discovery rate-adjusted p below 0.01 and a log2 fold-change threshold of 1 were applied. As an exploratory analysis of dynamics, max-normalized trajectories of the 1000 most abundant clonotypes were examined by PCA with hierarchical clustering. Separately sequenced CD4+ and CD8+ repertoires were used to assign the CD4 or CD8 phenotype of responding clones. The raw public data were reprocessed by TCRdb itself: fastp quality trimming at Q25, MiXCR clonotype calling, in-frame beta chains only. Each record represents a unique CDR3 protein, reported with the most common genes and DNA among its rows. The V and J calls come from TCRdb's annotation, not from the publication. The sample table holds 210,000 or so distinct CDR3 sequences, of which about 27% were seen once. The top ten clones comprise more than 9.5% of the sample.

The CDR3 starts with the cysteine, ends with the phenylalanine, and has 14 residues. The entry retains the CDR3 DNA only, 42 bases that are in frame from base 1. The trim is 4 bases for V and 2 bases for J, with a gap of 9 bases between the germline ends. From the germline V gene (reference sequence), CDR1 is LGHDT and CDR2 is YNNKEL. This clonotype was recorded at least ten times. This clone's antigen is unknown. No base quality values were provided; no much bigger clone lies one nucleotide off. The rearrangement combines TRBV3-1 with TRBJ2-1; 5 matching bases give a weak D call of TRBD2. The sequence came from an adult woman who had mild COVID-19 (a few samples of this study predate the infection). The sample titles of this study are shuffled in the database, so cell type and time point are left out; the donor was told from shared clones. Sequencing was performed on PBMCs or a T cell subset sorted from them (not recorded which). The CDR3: CASSPGNTYNEQFF. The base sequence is TGTGCCAGCAGCCCGGGGAATACCTACAATGAGCAGTTCTTC.